A single sample gave rise to the 21 T cell receptor beta chains below, sequenced in a study of blood T cell repertoires in COVID-19 (dated by TCRdb to about 2020). The library was produced with the immunoSEQ multiplex PCR assay. Held by TCRdb, this immuneACCESS table contains in-frame sequences only and omits some clones. Under half of the omission traces to an unresolved V gene where checked; the cause of the rest is unknown. Recorded for this sample are 200,000 to 250,000 clones; under 85% of them occurred a single time. About 1.7% of the sample belongs to the ten largest clones. The sample taken for sequencing was PBMCs or T cells enriched from blood (not recorded which). These receptor sequences come from a man in his sixties who had recovered from COVID-19.

The J gene is TRBJ2-2, the V gene TRBV4-3, with 10 nucleotides matching TRBD1. There are 15 residues in the CDR3. The V gene end was trimmed by 3 bases and the J gene end by 5 bases; junction bases not matched to a gene: 3. From germline, CDR1 is LGHNA and CDR2 YSLEER. The CDR3 region has the DNA TGCGCCAGCAGCCAGCAGGACAGGGGGACCGGGGAGCTGTTTTTT. Its protein is CASSQQDRGTGELFF.

The chain links TRBV10-1 to TRBJ2-7, with D possibly matching TRBD1 (6 bases). The CDR3 totals 14 residues. The germline CDR1 and CDR2 sequences are WNHNN and SYGVQD (reference sequence). Trimming left V 6 bases short and J 2 bases short, with 14 bases between. In DNA, the CDR3 is TGCGCCAGCAGAGACACAGGGATCCCCTACGAGCAGTACTTC. It translates to CASRDTGIPYEQYF.

The rearrangement uses TRBV10-3 and TRBJ2-3; 9 positions match TRBD2. The CDR3 consists of 19 residues. Trimming at V came to 0 bases and at J to 0 bases, leaving 10 bases not matched to a gene. The germline V gene has CDR1 ENHRY and CDR2 SYGVKD. Here the CDR3 reads CAISESILAGASSTDTQYF. The CDR3 DNA is TGTGCCATCAGTGAGTCGATACTAGCGGGTGCGTCTAGCACAGATACGCAGTATTTT.

V gene TRBV6-5 combines with J gene TRBJ2-7, with D uncertain. Trimming took off 4 bases at V and 2 bases at J, with 6 bases between the two ends. CDR1 MNHEY and CDR2 SVGAGI come from the germline V gene. The CDR3 is made up of 12 amino acids. DNA of the CDR3: TGTGCCAGCAGTTCTCCAGCCTACGAGCAGTACTTC. Translated, it gives CASSSPAYEQYF.

The sample holds many counts of this clone. CDR3 DNA: TGTGCCAGTAGTATCCAAGCGGGGGGGCCGTTAAAATCCAAAAACATTCAGTACTTC. It is translated as CASSIQAGGPLKSKNIQYF. The chain joins TRBV19 to TRBJ2-4; 10 positions agree with TRBD2. The CDR3 sequence is 19 residues long. V dropped 3 bases and J dropped 2; count of bases not matched to a gene: 13. The germline V gene encodes CDR1 LNHDA and CDR2 SQIVND (reference sequence).

The gene calls are TRBV6-2 or TRBV6-3 and TRBJ2-1; the D gene is possibly TRBD2 (5 bases). V was pared by 4 bases and J by 2 bases, with 12 bases between. The V gene's germline CDR1 is MNHEY and CDR2 SVGEGT. The CDR3 is made up of 15 amino acids. The CDR3 region has the DNA TGTGCCAGCAGTTCCGGGGTACCGACCTACAATGAGCAGTTCTTC. As protein: CASSSGVPTYNEQFF.

The chain couples TRBV7-9 to TRBJ1-4, with 8 positions matching TRBD1. V gave up 5 bases and J gave up 4 bases; unmatched junction bases: 3. The CDR3 runs 14 residues. Germline V gives CDR1 SEHNR, CDR2 FQNEAQ (reference sequence). CDR3 in DNA: TGTGCCAGCAGCCGAGACAGGGGTAATGAAAAACTGTTTTTT. Translation gives CASSRDRGNEKLFF. The full variable domain, rest sourced from reference TRBV7-9 and TRBJ1-4, is DTGVSQNPRHKITKRGQNVTFRCDPISEHNRLYWYRQTLGQGPEFLTYFQNEAQLEKSRLLSDRFSAERPKGSFSTLEIQRTEQGDSAMYLCASSRDRGNEKLFFGSGTQLSVL.

This clone showed up just once. Written as DNA, the CDR3 is TGTGCCACCAGCAGGGACAGCAACACTGAAGCTTTCTTT. Its translation is CATSRDSNTEAFF. The chain combines TRBV15 with TRBJ1-1, with a tentative D call TRBD1 (6 bases). The CDR3 runs to 13 residues. V shed 3 bases and J shed 2 bases, with 7 bases lying between them. The V gene's germline CDR1 is LNHNV and CDR2 YYDKDF (reference sequence).

The rearrangement joins TRBV21-1 to TRBJ1-5. TRBV21-1 is given as a pseudogene. The CDR3 totals 15 residues. The CDR3 DNA reads as TGTGCCAGCAGCAACGGGGGTTGTAGCAATCAGCCCCAGCATTTT. Its translation is CASSNGGCSNQPQHF.

This clone occurred once. The chain couples TRBV6-5 to TRBJ1-2; D gene uncertain. The CDR3 spans 14 residues. V was pared by 5 bases and J by 2 bases, with 12 bases between. Per germline, CDR1 MNHEY and CDR2 SVGAGI. The CDR3 sequence: CASSPVRLNYGYTF. The CDR3 nucleotides read TGTGCCAGCAGTCCGGTTCGCCTGAACTATGGCTACACCTTC.

This chain connects TRBV19 to TRBJ1-5, with TRBD1 matching over 7 bases. Germline lookup yields CDR1 LNHDA and CDR2 SQIVND (reference sequence). V dropped 1 base and J dropped 4; count of bases not matched to a gene: 10. The CDR3 runs to 17 residues. The chain's CDR3 is CASSIGWDRDGNQPQHF. The CDR3 DNA follows: TGTGCCAGTAGTATAGGGTGGGACAGAGATGGGAATCAGCCCCAGCATTTT. Based on the CDR3 plus reference TRBV19 and TRBJ1-5, the full variable domain is DGGITQSPKYLFRKEGQNVTLSCEQNLNHDAMYWYRQDPGQGLRLIYYSQIVNDFQKGDIAEGYSVSREKKESFPLTVTSAQKNPTAFYLCASSIGWDRDGNQPQHFGDGTRLSIL.

The rearrangement joins TRBV6-1 to TRBJ1-2; perhaps TRBD1 as D (5 bases). The CDR3 length is 13 residues. The V end lost 2 bases, the J end lost 8 bases, and 12 bases lay between the germline ends. Germline V gene sequence: CDR1 MNHNS, CDR2 SASEGT. The CDR3: CASSEWGEEGYTF. The DNA for the CDR3 is TGTGCCAGCAGTGAATGGGGGGAGGAAGGCTACACCTTC.

V and J are TRBV18 and TRBJ2-5; tentatively, D is TRBD2 (6 bases). The length of the CDR3 is 14 residues. The V gene lost 5 bases and the J gene lost 3 bases, with 13 bases spanning the gap. Germline CDR1 reads KGHSH; CDR2 reads LQKENI. CDR3 amino acids: CASSGRESKETQYF. For the CDR3, the DNA is TGTGCCAGCTCAGGCCGGGAGTCAAAAGAGACCCAGTACTTC.

The genes are TRBV6-2 or TRBV6-3 and TRBJ2-3; 11 nucleotides line up with TRBD2. This CDR3 is 15 amino acids long. The germline V gene has CDR1 MNHEY and CDR2 SVGEGT. V lost 5 bases and J lost 2; bases outside the gene matches: 3. This CDR3 reads CASSPTSGATDTQYF. CDR3 in DNA: TGTGCCAGCAGTCCGACTAGCGGGGCCACAGATACGCAGTATTTT.

This clone was recorded once. Other DNA sequences of this sample code for an identical CDR3. The chain links TRBV12-3 or TRBV12-4 to TRBJ1-2, with a tentative D call TRBD1 (5 bases). This CDR3 spans 13 amino acids. V lost 6 bases and J lost 2, with 10 bases in between. The CDR3 reads CASSQDRNYGYTF. CDR3 DNA: TGTGCCAGCAGCCAAGACAGAAACTATGGCTACACCTTC.

V and J are TRBV6-5 and TRBJ2-1; 14 bases match TRBD2. The CDR3 extends over 14 amino acids. Trimming took 6 bases from V and 8 from J; bases not matched to a gene: 3. Germline V gene lookup returns CDR1 MNHEY and CDR2 SVGAGI. The CDR3, as DNA: TGTGCCAGCAGGACTAGCGGGGGGGCCCATGAGCAGTTCTTC. It translates to CASRTSGGAHEQFF.

This clone was seen a single time. The genes are TRBV4-3 and TRBJ1-2; D is unresolved. Germline assignment: CDR1 LGHNA and CDR2 YSLEER. Trimming removed 0 bases at V and 6 bases at J, with 14 bases between. The CDR3 has 15 amino acids. The DNA for the CDR3 is TGCGCCAGCAGCCAAGATGGGTCGAACGGGAATGGCTACACCTTC. Residues: CASSQDGSNGNGYTF.

This chain connects TRBV19 to TRBJ1-5; a possible D gene is TRBD1 (6 bases). The V gene's germline CDR1 is LNHDA and CDR2 SQIVND (reference sequence). The CDR3 spans 14 residues. V was pared by 3 bases and J by 8 bases, with 14 bases between. CDR3: CASSIGGGEEPQHF. DNA for the CDR3: TGTGCCAGTAGTATTGGGGGGGGCGAGGAGCCCCAGCATTTT.

This clone showed up just once. The CDR3 DNA reads as TGTGCCAGCAGCCAAGATCACACAGTTCCCTATGGCTACACCTTC. Its protein is CASSQDHTVPYGYTF. The V call is TRBV4-2, the J call TRBJ1-2; D is unresolved. Trimming shortened V by 0 bases and J by 4 bases, and 12 bases separated the two germline ends. Germline assignment: CDR1 LGHNA and CDR2 YNFKEQ. This CDR3 region has 15 residues.

The V and J genes are TRBV2 and TRBJ2-1; 7 nucleotides line up with TRBD2. V dropped 6 bases and J dropped 2; count of bases not matched to a gene: 7. Looked up from germline, CDR1 is SNHLY and CDR2 is FYNNEI. This CDR3 is 15 amino acids long. In DNA form, the CDR3 reads TGTGCCAGCAGCCGGTCAGGGACTACCTACAATGAGCAGTTCTTC. Protein sequence: CASSRSGTTYNEQFF.

The V and J genes are TRBV19 and TRBJ2-1, with D tentatively TRBD1 (6 bases). The CDR3 is made up of 14 amino acids. From germline, CDR1 is LNHDA and CDR2 SQIVND (reference sequence). Trimming took off 5 bases at V and 14 bases at J, with 22 bases between the two ends. The CDR3 spells CASSFDVTGSDEFF. In nucleotides, the CDR3 is TGTGCCAGTAGTTTCGACGTAACAGGGAGCGATGAGTTCTTC.